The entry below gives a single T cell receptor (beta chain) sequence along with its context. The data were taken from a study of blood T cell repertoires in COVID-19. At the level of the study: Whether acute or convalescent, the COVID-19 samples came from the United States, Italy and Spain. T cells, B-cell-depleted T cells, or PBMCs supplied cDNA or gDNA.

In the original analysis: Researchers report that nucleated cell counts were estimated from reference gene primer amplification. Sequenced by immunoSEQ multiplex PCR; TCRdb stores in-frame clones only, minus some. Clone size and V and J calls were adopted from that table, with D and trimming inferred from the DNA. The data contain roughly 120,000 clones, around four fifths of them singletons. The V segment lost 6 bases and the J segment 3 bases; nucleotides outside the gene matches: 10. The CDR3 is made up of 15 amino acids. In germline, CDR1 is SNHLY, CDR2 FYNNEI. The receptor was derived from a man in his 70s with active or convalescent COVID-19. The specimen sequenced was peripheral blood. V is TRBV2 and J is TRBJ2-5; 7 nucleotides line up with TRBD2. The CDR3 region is CASSKTGTKEETQYF. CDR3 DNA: TGTGCCAGCAGCAAAACGGGGACTAAGGAAGAGACCCAGTACTTC.